This T cell receptor (beta chain) was identified during a study of T cell responses to AZD1222 COVID-19 vaccine. Findings and limits, study-wide: Seropositive at baseline were only a handful of AZD1222 recipients. Researchers report vaccine-associated CD4 TCRs spanning spike, with dominance at 160-218 and 743-854. In the spike-specific TCR repertoire, nearly half reportedly target unmutated variant regions.

Repertoires were generated with immunoSEQ multiplex PCR, while TCRdb's copy carries only in-frame clones and drops some. Here the sample spans some 89,000 clones, more than 90% being singletons. Notes on this clone: Its matching antigen is unknown.

In germline, CDR1 is KGHDR, CDR2 SFDVKD. This CDR3 contains 14 residues. Trimming shortened V by 4 bases and J by 3 bases, and 9 bases separated the two germline ends. The source material was peripheral blood, sampled on day 0 of AZD1222 vaccination. The origin of this receptor is an adult in good health. This chain joins TRBV24-1 and TRBJ1-5; D is uncertain. CDR3 bases: TGTGCCACCAGTGACGGACGGATCAATCAGCCCCAGCATTTT. Protein: CATSDGRINQPQHF.